This entry features one T cell receptor beta chain sequence. Its cognate antigen is unknown. This sample was taken from a study of graft-versus-host responses after intestinal transplantation. Study summary: Induction using anti-thymocyte globulin, followed by tacrolimus and steroids for approximately 3 years, was given to all recipients.

Points from the study as a whole: HvG clone declines early post-transplant were associated with peak circulating GvH levels. Analysis identified GvH clones in recipient marrow, with some appearing first in ileum or blood.

This table comes from immunoSEQ multiplex PCR, and its TCRdb copy is limited to in-frame clones, with some not included. The table lists 90,000 to 150,000 clones, approximately 92% of them singletons, with approximately 0.11% in the top ten. The germline V gene encodes CDR1 SGHKS and CDR2 YYEKEE (reference sequence). The CDR3 consists of 11 residues. V dropped 6 bases and J dropped 6 bases, with 8 bases sitting between them. Material: unstimulated CD4+ T cells sorted from spleen or lymph node cells, obtained before intestinal transplant. This chain links TRBV5-5 with TRBJ2-3; D is uncertain. This TCR derives from a human donor who received an intestinal transplant. The CDR3 DNA reads as TGTGCCAGCAACCTCCGGGATACGCAGTATTTT. Protein: CASNLRDTQYF.